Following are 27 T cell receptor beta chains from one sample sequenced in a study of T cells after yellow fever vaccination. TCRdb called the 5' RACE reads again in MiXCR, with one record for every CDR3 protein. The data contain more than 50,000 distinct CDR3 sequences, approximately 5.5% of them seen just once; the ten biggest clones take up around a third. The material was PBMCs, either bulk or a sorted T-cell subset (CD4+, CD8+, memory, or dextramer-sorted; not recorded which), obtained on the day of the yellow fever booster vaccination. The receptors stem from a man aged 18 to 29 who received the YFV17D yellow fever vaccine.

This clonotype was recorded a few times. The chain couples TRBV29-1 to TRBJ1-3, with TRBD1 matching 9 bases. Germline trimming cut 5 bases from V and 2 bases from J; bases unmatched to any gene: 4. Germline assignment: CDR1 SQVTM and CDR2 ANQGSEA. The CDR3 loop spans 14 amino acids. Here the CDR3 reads CSVTRQGAGNTIYF. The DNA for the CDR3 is TGCAGCGTTACCCGACAGGGGGCTGGAAACACCATATATTTT.

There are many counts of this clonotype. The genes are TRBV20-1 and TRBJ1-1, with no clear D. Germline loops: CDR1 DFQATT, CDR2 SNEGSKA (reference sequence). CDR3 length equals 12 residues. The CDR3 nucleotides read TGCATGCTAGACCCGAGGAACACTGAAGCTTTCTTT. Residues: CMLDPRNTEAFF.

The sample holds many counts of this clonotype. CDR3 nucleotide sequence: TGTGCCGGGAGCGGGGAGCTGTTTTTT. Its protein is CAGSGELFF. The V call is TRBV10-3, the J call TRBJ2-2; TRBD2 might be the D (5 bases). V lost 11 bases and J lost 7, with 5 bases in between. The germline V gene has CDR1 ENHRY and CDR2 SYGVKD. CDR3 length: 9 residues.

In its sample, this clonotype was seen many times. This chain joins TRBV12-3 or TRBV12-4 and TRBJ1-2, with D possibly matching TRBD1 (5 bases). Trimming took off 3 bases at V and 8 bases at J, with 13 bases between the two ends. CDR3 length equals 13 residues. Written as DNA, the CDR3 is TGTGCCAGCAGTTTTGTAGGGGCTTGGGGCTACACCTTC. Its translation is CASSFVGAWGYTF.

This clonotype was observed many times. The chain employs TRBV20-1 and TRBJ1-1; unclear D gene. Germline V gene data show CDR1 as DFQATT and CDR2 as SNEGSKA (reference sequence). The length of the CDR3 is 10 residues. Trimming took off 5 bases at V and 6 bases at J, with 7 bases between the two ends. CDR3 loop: CSAALAEAFF. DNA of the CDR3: TGCAGTGCTGCATTGGCTGAAGCTTTCTTT.

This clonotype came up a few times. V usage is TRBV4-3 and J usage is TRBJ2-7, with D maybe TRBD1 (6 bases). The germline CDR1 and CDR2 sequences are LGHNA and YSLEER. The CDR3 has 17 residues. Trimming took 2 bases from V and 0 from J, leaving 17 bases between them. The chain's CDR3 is CASSQFEDRRSSYEQYV. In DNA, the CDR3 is TGCGCCAGCAGCCAATTCGAAGACAGGAGAAGCTCCTACGAGCAGTACGTC.

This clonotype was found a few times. CDR3 amino acids: CASSQVTEQFF. The CDR3 nucleotides read TGTGCCAGCAGCCAAGTCACCGAGCAGTTCTTC. This sequence joins TRBV3-1 and TRBJ2-1; no clear D. The V and J ends lost 1 base and 10 bases respectively, with 5 bases between them. Germline V gene sequence: CDR1 LGHDT, CDR2 YNNKEL (reference sequence). The CDR3 has 11 residues.

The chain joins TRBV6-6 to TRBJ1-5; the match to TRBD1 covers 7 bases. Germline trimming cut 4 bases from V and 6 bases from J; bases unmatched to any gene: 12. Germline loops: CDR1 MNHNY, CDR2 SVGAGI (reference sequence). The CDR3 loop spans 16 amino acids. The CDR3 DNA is TGTGCCAGCAGTTTGTTAGCCGGGGACAGAGCTCAGCCCCAGCATTTT. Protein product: CASSLLAGDRAQPQHF.

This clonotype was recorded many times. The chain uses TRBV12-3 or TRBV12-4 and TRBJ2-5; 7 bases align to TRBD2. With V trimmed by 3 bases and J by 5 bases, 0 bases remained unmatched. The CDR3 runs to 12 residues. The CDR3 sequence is CASSFGRETQYF. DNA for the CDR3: TGTGCCAGCAGTTTCGGGAGGGAGACCCAGTACTTC.

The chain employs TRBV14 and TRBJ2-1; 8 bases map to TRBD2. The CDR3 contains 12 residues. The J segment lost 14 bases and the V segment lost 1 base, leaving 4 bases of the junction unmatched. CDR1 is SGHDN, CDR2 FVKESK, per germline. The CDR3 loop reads CASSQGTSNEFF. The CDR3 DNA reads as TGTGCCAGCAGCCAAGGGACTAGCAATGAGTTCTTC.

In DNA form, the CDR3 reads TGTGCCAGCAGTCCCCCACGCTCTGGGGCCAACGTCCTGACTTTC. Translated: CASSPPRSGANVLTF. V is TRBV27 and J is TRBJ2-6; D gene ambiguous. Germline V gives CDR1 MNHEY, CDR2 SMNVEV (reference sequence). The CDR3 runs to 15 residues. Trimming shortened V by 5 bases and J by 0 bases, and 8 bases separated the two germline ends.

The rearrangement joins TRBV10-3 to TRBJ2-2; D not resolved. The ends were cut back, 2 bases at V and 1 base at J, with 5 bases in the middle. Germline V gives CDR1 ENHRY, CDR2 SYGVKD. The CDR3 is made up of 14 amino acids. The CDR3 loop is CAISEPGNTGELFF. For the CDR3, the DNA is TGTGCCATCAGTGAGCCTGGGAACACCGGGGAGCTGTTTTTT.

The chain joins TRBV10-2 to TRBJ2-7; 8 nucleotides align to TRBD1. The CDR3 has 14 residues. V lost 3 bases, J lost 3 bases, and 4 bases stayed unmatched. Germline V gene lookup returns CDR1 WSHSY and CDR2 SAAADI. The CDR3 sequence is CASSDGQGVYEQYF. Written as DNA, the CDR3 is TGCGCCAGCAGTGATGGACAGGGAGTCTACGAGCAGTACTTC.

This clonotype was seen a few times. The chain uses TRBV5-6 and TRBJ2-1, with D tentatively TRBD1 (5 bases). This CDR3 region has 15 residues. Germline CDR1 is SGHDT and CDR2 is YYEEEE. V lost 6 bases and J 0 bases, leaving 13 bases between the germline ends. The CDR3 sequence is CASTLRRVSYNEQFF. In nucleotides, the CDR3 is TGTGCCAGCACCCTCCGCAGGGTCTCCTACAATGAGCAGTTCTTC.

The CDR3 spells CASSQDGRDGNTIYF. Written as DNA, the CDR3 is TGCGCCAGCAGCCAAGATGGGAGGGACGGAAACACCATATATTTT. The V call is TRBV4-1, the J call TRBJ1-3; the D gene is possibly TRBD1 (5 bases). The CDR3 runs 15 residues. Deletions cut 0 bases from V and 4 bases from J, with 10 bases between. The V gene's germline CDR1 is MGHRA and CDR2 YSYEKL.

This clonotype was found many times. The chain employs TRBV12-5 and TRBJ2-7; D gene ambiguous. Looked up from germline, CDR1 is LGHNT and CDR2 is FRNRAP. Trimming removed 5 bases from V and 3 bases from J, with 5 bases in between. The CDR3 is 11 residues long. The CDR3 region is CASGLDYEQYF. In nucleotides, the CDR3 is TGTGCTAGTGGTCTCGACTACGAGCAGTACTTC.

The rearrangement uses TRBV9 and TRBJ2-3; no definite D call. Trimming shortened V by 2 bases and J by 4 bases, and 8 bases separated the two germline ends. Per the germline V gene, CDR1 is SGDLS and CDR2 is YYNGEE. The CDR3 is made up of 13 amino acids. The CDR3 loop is CASSVSLADTQYF. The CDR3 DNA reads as TGTGCCAGCAGCGTCAGTCTGGCAGATACGCAGTATTTT.

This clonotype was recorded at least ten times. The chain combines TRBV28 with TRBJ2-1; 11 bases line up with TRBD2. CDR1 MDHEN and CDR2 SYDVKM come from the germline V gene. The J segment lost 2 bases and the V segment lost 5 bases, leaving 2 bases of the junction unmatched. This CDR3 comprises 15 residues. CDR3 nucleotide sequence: TGTGCCAGCAGTCTACTAGCGGGGGCCTACAATGAGCAGTTCTTC. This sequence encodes CASSLLAGAYNEQFF.

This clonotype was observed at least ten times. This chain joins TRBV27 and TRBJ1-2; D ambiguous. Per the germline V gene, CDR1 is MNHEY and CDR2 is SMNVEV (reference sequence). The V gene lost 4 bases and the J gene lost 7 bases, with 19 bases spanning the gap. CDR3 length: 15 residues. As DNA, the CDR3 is TGTGCCAGCAGTTACATTCCGGGTATTACGGGTGGCTACACCTTC. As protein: CASSYIPGITGGYTF.

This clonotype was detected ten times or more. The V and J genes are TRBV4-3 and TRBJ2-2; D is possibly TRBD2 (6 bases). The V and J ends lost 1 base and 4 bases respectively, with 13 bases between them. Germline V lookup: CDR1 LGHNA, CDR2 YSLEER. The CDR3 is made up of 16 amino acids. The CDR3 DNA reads TGCGCCAGCAGCCAAGGACGACTAGACTTCACCGGGGAGCTGTTTTTT. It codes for CASSQGRLDFTGELFF.

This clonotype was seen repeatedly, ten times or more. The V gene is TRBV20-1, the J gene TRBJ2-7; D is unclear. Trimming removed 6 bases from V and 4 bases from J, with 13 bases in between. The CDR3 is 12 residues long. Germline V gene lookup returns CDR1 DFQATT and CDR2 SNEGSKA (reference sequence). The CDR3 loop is CSAHGEAYEQYF. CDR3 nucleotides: TGCAGTGCCCACGGTGAGGCTTACGAGCAGTACTTC.

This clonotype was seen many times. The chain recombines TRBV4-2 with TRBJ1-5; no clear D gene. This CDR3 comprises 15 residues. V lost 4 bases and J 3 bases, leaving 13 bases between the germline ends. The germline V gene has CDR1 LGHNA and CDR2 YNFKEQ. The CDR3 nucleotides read TGTGCCAGCAGCCGACAAGAGGACCCCAATCAGCCCCAGCATTTT. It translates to CASSRQEDPNQPQHF.

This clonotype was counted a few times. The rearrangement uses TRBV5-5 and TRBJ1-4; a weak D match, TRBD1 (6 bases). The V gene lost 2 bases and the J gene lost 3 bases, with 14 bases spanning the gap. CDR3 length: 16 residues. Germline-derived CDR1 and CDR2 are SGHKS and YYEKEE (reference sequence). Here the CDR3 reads CASSLRTGSPNEKLFF. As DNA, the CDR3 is TGTGCCAGCAGCTTACGTACAGGGAGCCCTAATGAAAAACTGTTTTTT.

In DNA, the CDR3 is TGTGCCAGCAGCCGTATTATCAGTCTGAGCAATCAGCCCCAGCATTTT. This codes for CASSRIISLSNQPQHF. The chain has TRBV6-2 or TRBV6-3 and TRBJ1-5; D is undetermined. Germline CDR1 and CDR2: MNHEY and SVGEGT. This CDR3 contains 16 residues. With 6 bases removed from V and 1 base from J, the gap between germline ends came to 16 bases.

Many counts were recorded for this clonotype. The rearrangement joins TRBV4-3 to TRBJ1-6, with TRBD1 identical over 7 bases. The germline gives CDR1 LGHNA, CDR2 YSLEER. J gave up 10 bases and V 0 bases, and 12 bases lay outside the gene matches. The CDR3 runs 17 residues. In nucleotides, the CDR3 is TGCGCCAGCAGCCAAGATCTCTACCCTGACAGGGACTCACCCCTCCACTTT. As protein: CASSQDLYPDRDSPLHF.

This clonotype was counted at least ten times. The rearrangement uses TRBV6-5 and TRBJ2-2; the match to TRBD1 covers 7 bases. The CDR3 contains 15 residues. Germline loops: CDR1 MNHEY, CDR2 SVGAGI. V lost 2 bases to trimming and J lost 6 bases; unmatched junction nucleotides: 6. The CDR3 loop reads CASSYRDSSAGELFF. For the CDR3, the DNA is TGTGCCAGCAGTTACCGGGACAGTTCGGCCGGGGAGCTGTTTTTT.

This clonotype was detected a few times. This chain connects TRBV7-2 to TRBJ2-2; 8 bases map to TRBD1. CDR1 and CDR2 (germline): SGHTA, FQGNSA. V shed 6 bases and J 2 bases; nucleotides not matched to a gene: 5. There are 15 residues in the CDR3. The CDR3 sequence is CASRPDRANTGELFF. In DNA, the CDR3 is TGTGCCAGCAGACCGGACAGGGCCAACACCGGGGAGCTGTTTTTT.